Given below is one T cell receptor (beta chain) in context. Indicated time point: blood from clinic visit 5 months post-surgery; TSC patient then seizure free. Sequencing was limited to surgery cases with top T cell transcript signatures in brain tissue. Germline V lookup: CDR1 SGHNT, CDR2 YYREEE (reference sequence). V lost 7 bases and J lost 10; bases outside the gene matches: 7. The CDR3 loop spans 14 amino acids. Clones were read by immunoSEQ multiplex PCR, and TCRdb kept only the in-frame ones, dropping some. The profile covers about 320,000 clones, with roughly 93% appearing a single time and 5.5% to 6% taken by the ten largest. These data come from a study of brain T cells in children with intractable seizures.

This specimen consisted of peripheral blood, obtained approximately 5 months after surgery. This sequence joins TRBV5-4 and TRBJ2-1, with 14 bases matching TRBD2. The clonotype was recovered from a boy under three years old with tuberous sclerosis and intractable seizures. Written as DNA, the CDR3 is TGTGCCAGCCCCGGGACTAGCGGGAGTCCGGAGCAGTTCTTC. It encodes CASPGTSGSPEQFF.